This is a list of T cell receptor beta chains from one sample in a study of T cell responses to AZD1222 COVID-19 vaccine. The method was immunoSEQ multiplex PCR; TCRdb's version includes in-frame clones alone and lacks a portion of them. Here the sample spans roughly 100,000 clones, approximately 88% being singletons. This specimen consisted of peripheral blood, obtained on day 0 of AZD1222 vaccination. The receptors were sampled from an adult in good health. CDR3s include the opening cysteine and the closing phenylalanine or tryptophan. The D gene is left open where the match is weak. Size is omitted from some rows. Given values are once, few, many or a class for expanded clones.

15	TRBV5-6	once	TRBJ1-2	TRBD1	CASSLYPQGGYGYTF	TGTGCCAGCAGCTTGTATCCCCAGGGGGGCTATGGCTACACCTTC
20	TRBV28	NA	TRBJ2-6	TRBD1	CASSPHPGTGILSGANVLTF	TGTGCCAGCAGTCCACATCCCGGGACAGGTATTCTCTCTGGGGCCAACGTCCTGACTTTC
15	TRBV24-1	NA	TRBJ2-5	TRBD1	CATSDRQGGQETQYF	TGTGCCACCAGTGATAGACAGGGGGGACAAGAGACCCAGTACTTC
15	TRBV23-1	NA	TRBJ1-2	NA	CASSQSWERNYGYTF	TGCGCCAGCAGTCAATCTTGGGAACGGAACTATGGCTACACCTTC
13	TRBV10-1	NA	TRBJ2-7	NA	CASSDSYSDEQYF	TGCGCCAGCAGTGACTCCTACTCGGACGAGCAGTACTTC
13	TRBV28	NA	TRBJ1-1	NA	CASSLTVGTEAFF	TGTGCCAGCAGTCTAACAGTGGGCACTGAAGCTTTCTTT
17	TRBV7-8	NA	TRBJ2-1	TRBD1	CASSLAWGQGPNNEQFF	TGTGCCAGCAGCTTAGCGTGGGGACAGGGGCCAAACAATGAGCAGTTCTTC
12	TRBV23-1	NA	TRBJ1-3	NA	CASSKARDTIYF	TGCGCCAGCAGCAAGGCCCGGGACACCATATATTTT
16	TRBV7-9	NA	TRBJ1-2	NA	CASSPATYSLREGYTF	TGTGCCAGCAGCCCCGCGACCTACAGTCTTCGGGAGGGCTACACCTTC
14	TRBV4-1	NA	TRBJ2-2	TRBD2	CASRLAANTGELFF	TGCGCCAGCAGACTAGCGGCAAACACCGGGGAGCTGTTTTTT
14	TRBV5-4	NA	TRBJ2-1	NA	CASSLDPAHGEQFF	TGTGCCAGCAGCTTGGATCCAGCACACGGTGAGCAGTTCTTC
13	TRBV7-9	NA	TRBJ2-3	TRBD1	CASSDRGKQAQYF	TGTGCCAGCAGTGACAGGGGAAAGCAGGCGCAGTATTTT
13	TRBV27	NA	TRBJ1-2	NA	CASSFSINYGYTF	TGTGCCAGCAGTTTTTCCATAAACTATGGCTACACCTTC
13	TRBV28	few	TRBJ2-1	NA	CASSLGDPNEQFF	TGTGCCAGCAGTTTAGGAGATCCTAATGAGCAGTTCTTC
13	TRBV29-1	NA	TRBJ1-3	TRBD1	CSVRGPGGNTIYF	TGCAGCGTTAGGGGGCCGGGAGGAAACACCATATATTTT
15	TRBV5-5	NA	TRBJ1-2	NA	CASSLDGGSIYGYTF	TGTGCCAGCAGCTTGGACGGTGGCAGCATCTATGGCTACACCTTC
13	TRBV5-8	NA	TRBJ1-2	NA	CASSLRLGQDVRF	TGTGCCAGCAGCTTACGGTTGGGACAAGACGTTCGGTTC
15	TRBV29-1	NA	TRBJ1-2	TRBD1	CSVEEVGTGNYGYTF	TGCAGCGTTGAAGAAGTGGGGACAGGCAACTATGGCTACACCTTC